This TCR beta chain was captured by sequencing in a study of blood T cells in healthy people across ages (dated by TCRdb to about 2015). For the wider study: In model experiments, template switching captured about one uniquely barcoded TCR beta cDNA molecule for every two T cells. To track age-related changes in TCR beta repertoire diversity, the study relied on deep sequencing normalized with unique cDNA molecular identifiers. Four age groups were formed from the donors: young (average roughly 15 years), middle-aged (around 39), aged (62) and long-lived (around 82). To avoid experimental bias, donors of different ages were spread randomly across the sequencing lanes. The study analyzed two additional independent replicas of 1 million unique cDNA reads from the same blood draw for two donors, one aged 18 to 29 and one aged 80 or older. Findings and caveats that apply to the study as a whole: Observed TCR beta diversity per million T cells fell roughly linearly with age, and a significant reduction was already apparent by age roughly 40. Observed TCR beta diversity correlated strongly with the percentage of naive T cells measured by flow cytometry. Donor CMV infection status was unknown, potentially confounding age-related changes in expanded clonotypes. Estimates of total diversity from one million sequenced T cells were regarded as lower bounds and underestimates. Compared with the aged group, more naive CD4+ T cells, fewer expanded clones and increased TCR diversity were shown by the long-lived group, suggesting age selection. Conclusive comparison of naive and antigen-experienced compartments was prevented by the profiling of bulk unsorted PBMCs.

Receptor amplification or capture employed 5' RACE. Sequencing relied on an Illumina HiSeq 2500. A second PCR of 7 to 11 cycles was performed with a sample-barcoded 5' primer and a J-beta primer mix. A unique molecular identifier was introduced onto each TCR beta cDNA molecule by a template-switch 5' adaptor carrying 12 random nucleotides. Each sample yielded at least 2.5 million CDR3-containing paired-end reads. The Mint cDNA synthesis kit, primed by a TRBC-specific oligonucleotide, was used to synthesize first-strand cDNA from all RNA. Following uracil-DNA glycosylase treatment, all cDNA underwent a first 18-cycle PCR with the universal primers M1SS and BC2_uni_R. Concerning the study's data processing: Normalization of each sample was performed by random selection of 1 million high-quality reads, each carrying a distinct molecular identifier. Instead of being binned into consensus sequences, reads with shared molecular identifiers were discarded. CDR3 identification, clonotype clustering and error correction used MiTCR with a Q25 quality threshold and the strictest error-elimination algorithm. Lower-bound total TCR beta diversity was estimated with a nonparametric unseen species model using Euler transformation. TCRdb itself trimmed the public reads at Q25 with fastp, ran MiXCR and retained productive beta chains. Records with the same CDR3 protein are collapsed into one entry carrying the most frequent genes and DNA. The V and J calls here are based on TCRdb, not the publication. This sample is represented by roughly 800,000 distinct CDR3 sequences; 35% to 40% of them were singletons. Jointly, the top ten make up approximately 13% of the sample.

The CDR3 holds 14 amino acids from the cysteine to the phenylalanine. Only CDR3 DNA is held: 42 bases, read in frame from base 1. The V and J ends are trimmed by 5 bases and 1 base, leaving 14 bases between them. Based on the germline V gene (reference sequence), the CDR1 and CDR2 sequences are DFQATT and SNEGSKA. Turning to this clonotype: This clone's antigen is unknown. No base quality values were provided; no much bigger clone lies one nucleotide off.

The donors were roughly 39 Caucasian individuals from Russia, aged roughly 6 to 100 years, who were systemically healthy. About 9.6 milliliters of peripheral blood were collected from each donor into EDTA-treated Vacutainer tubes. PBMCs were isolated by Ficoll-Paque density-gradient centrifugation, with at least 7 million obtained per sample. Total RNA, at least 6 micrograms per sample, was extracted from PBMCs with Trizol reagent. For every donor, an aliquot of PBMCs went through flow cytometry to measure the percentages of naive CD45RAhigh/CD27high T cells. The sequence is built from TRBV20-1 and TRBJ2-5; TRBD2 is possibly the D segment (6 matching bases). The sequencing sample was made of blood. This sequence originates from a man younger than 35 in good health. The CDR3 reads as follows: CSARGSSPQETQYF. The sequenced DNA is TGCAGTGCTCGGGGGAGTAGCCCCCAAGAGACCCAGTACTTC.